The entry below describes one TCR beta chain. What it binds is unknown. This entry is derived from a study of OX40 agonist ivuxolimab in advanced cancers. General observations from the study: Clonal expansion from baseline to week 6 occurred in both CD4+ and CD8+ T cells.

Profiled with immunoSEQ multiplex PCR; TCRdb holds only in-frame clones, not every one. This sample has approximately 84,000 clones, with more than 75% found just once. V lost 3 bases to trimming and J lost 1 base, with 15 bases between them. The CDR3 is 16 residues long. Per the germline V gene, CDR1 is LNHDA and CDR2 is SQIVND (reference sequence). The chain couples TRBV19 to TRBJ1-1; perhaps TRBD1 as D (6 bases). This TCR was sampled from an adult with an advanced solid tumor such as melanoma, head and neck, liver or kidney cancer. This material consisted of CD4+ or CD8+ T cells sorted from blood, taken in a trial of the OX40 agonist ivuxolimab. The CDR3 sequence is CASSMRGGLGNTEAFF. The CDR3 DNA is TGTGCCAGTAGTATGAGGGGGGGGCTCGGGAACACTGAAGCTTTCTTT.